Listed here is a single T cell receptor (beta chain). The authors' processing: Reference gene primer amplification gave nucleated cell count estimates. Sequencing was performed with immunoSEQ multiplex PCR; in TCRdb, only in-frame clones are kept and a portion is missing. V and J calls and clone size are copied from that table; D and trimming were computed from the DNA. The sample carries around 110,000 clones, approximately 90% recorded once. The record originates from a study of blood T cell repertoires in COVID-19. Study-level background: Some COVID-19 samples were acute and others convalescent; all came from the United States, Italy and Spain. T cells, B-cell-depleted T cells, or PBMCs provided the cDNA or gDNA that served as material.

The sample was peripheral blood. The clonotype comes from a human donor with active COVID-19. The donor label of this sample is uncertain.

The CDR3 DNA reads as TGCGCCAGCAGCTCTCGAACGGATTCACCCCTCCACTTT. Its translation: CASSSRTDSPLHF. The chain couples TRBV5-1 to TRBJ1-6; no clear D. V was pared by 3 bases and J by 8 bases, with 9 bases between. CDR1 and CDR2 (germline): SGHRS, YFSETQ. This CDR3 contains 13 residues.